This TCR beta chain derives from a study of regulatory T cells in long-lasting Graves disease (dated by TCRdb to the early 2020s). In the study overall: To count as having persistent Graves' disease, a patient had to have received antithyroid drug treatment for over 5 years with TSH receptor autoantibodies remaining persistently positive. This study used TCR sequencing and RNA sequencing of peripheral blood to compare persistent Graves' disease patients against newly diagnosed Graves' disease patients. The study was registered as a clinical trial and conducted in China. TCR sequencing covered roughly 13 persistent and approximately 20 newly diagnosed Graves' disease patients, around 35 samples in total. In the clinical cohort, patients with persistent Graves' disease had used antithyroid drugs for an average of about 10.3 years. Points the paper makes about the study in general: Only the TCR beta chain was sequenced and analyzed. Compared with newly diagnosed patients, patients with persistent Graves' disease had lower TCR Shannon entropy and fewer highly expanded clones, which suggests clonal expansion. More public clonotypes were shared among persistent patients (fewer than 3,000) than among newly diagnosed patients (966). Persistent disease showed preferential use of TRBV28, TRBJ1-2 and TRBJ2-5, whereas newly diagnosed disease favored TRBV20-1 and TRBJ2-1. The authors noted that the small sample size was a limitation that may lower accuracy. Because the primary lesion, thyroid tissue, could not be accessed, the study looked at peripheral blood alone.

Library preparation was by multiplex PCR. The sequencer listed for this sample is Illumina HiSeq 4000. TCR beta libraries were built with iRepertoire HTBI primers and Arm-PCR amplification of CDR3 regions. Before sequencing, the PCR products went through gel purification. As for how the authors treated the data: Gene usage analysis of CDR3 amino acid clonotypes relied on the roughly 60 TRBV and more than twelve TRBJ segments identified across samples. COPE and FqMerger were used to merge filtered high-quality paired reads into contigs. BLAST was used to align contigs to the IMGT TRBV, TRBD and TRBJ reference genes, and CDR3 was defined following IMGT. Highly expanded clones were defined as clonotypes with a frequency above 0.1%. Shannon entropy was used to measure repertoire diversity, and the Gini coefficient was used to measure V-J evenness. Clonotypes shared by more than one individual were considered public. Clones were called with MiXCR by TCRdb after fastp trimmed the public reads at Q25, and only in-frame beta chains were retained. CDR3 protein sequences are deduplicated, and each keeps its most common genes and DNA. The V and J calls were determined by TCRdb, not by the authors. This sample holds more than 650,000 distinct CDR3 sequences; 25% to 35% were observed only once. 40% to 50% of the sample lies in the top ten.

Trimming accounts for 3 bases at V and 4 bases at J, while the number of junction bases matched to no gene is 3. From a lookup of the germline V gene, CDR1 and CDR2 are KGHDR and SFDVKD. The CDR3 sequence holds 15 residues, the cysteine and phenylalanine included. Just CDR3 DNA is preserved here, 45 bases in frame from base 1. Explained via the paper, the time point label denotes: persistent/refractory GD, antithyroid drugs over 5 years with positive TRAb. For both TCR sequencing and RNA sequencing, RNA was extracted from PBMCs using TRIzol. Graves' disease was diagnosed according to American Thyroid Association guidelines. Patients for the study were recruited at an endocrinology department in Xi'an, China. From each patient, 7.5 to 10 milliliters of peripheral blood was collected into an EDTA anticoagulant tube. Ficoll Paque Plus density gradient separation was used to isolate PBMCs, and no further T cell sorting was performed. An Agilent 2100 Bioanalyzer and agarose gel were used to check RNA quality, and a NanoDrop 2000 was used to measure RNA concentration.

This clonotype was recorded a few times. Its antigen target is currently unknown. Per-base quality was not reported, and no clone a single base away is much larger than it. This TCR was recovered from a female donor with Graves disease. This chain is built from TRBV24-1 and TRBJ1-4; TRBD1 agrees with 8 junctional bases. Sample: peripheral blood mononuclear cells (PBMCs), taken when the disease was refractory, from a patient treated with antithyroid drugs. The DNA sequence follows: TGTGCCACCAGTGATACAGGGGGAGATAATGAAAAACTGTTTTTT. This encodes CATSDTGGDNEKLFF.